Listed below are T cell receptor beta chains from one sample, sequenced in a study of beta chain features in type 1 diabetes. Repertoires were generated with immunoSEQ multiplex PCR, while TCRdb's copy carries only in-frame clones and drops some. This sample has some 270,000 clones, with about 8.5% found just once. The sequenced sample was central memory CD4+ T cells from blood. These receptors originate from a woman between 18 and 29 years old in good health. CDR3s include the opening cysteine and the closing phenylalanine or tryptophan. A D gene is named only where the DNA matches it firmly. Rows give clone size only sometimes, using once, few, many, or a class for an expanded clone.

clone_size	d_call	v_call	j_call	cdr3_aa	cdr3_nt
many	-	TRBV7-2	TRBJ2-1	CASSFRTGGSSYNEQFF	TGTGCCAGCAGCTTCCGGACGGGGGGCAGCTCCTACAATGAGCAGTTCTTC
-	-	TRBV9	TRBJ1-1	CASSLTSRGNTEAFF	TGTGCCAGCAGCCTAACATCTCGGGGGAACACTGAAGCTTTCTTT
many	-	TRBV7-6	TRBJ1-5	CASSPRQGLHF	TGTGCCAGCAGCCCACGGCAGGGTTTACATTTT
-	-	TRBV7-9	TRBJ2-7	CASSFRYEQYF	TGTGCCAGCAGCTTCAGATACGAGCAGTACTTC
few	-	TRBV2	TRBJ2-5	CASSPQETQYF	TGTGCCAGCAGTCCTCAAGAGACCCAGTACTTC
few	TRBD1	TRBV19	TRBJ2-6	CASTRDRDVLTF	TGTGCCAGTACCAGAGACAGGGACGTCCTGACTTTC
few	-	TRBV7-2	TRBJ2-1	CASSLGQLNYNEQFF	TGTGCCAGCAGCTTAGGCCAGCTAAACTACAATGAGCAGTTCTTC
few	TRBD2	TRBV7-9	TRBJ2-5	CASSLGVAGGGETQYF	TGTGCCAGCAGCTTAGGAGTAGCGGGGGGCGGAGAGACCCAGTACTTC
-	TRBD2	TRBV19	TRBJ2-1	CASSSRLAGGTYNEQFF	TGTGCCAGTAGTTCCCGACTAGCGGGAGGAACCTACAATGAGCAGTTCTTC
few	TRBD2	TRBV4-3	TRBJ2-5	CASSQDPASGGETQYF	TGCGCCAGCAGCCAAGATCCCGCTAGCGGAGGAGAGACCCAGTACTTC
few	-	TRBV10-1	TRBJ2-1	CASSCLMGSSYNEQFF	TGCGCCAGCAGCTGCTTGATGGGGAGCTCCTACAATGAGCAGTTCTTC
many	-	TRBV2	TRBJ2-3	CASSEIPRADTQYF	TGTGCCAGCAGTGAAATACCGAGGGCAGATACGCAGTATTTT
few	-	TRBV29-1	TRBJ2-5	CSVDPAAQETQYF	TGCAGCGTTGATCCGGCTGCTCAGGAGACCCAGTACTTC
few	TRBD1	TRBV29-1	TRBJ1-4	CSVEDSAGTGGNEKLFF	TGCAGCGTTGAAGATTCGGCTGGGACAGGTGGAAATGAAAAACTGTTTTTT
few	TRBD1	TRBV28	TRBJ2-3	CASSLRQGGDTQYF	TGTGCCAGCAGTTTACGACAGGGCGGAGATACGCAGTATTTT
few	-	TRBV11-2	TRBJ2-2	CASSLRFSGELFF	TGTGCCAGCAGCTTAAGGTTTTCCGGGGAGCTGTTTTTT
-	-	TRBV6-6	TRBJ2-7	CASSYSGLEQYF	TGTGCCAGCAGTTACTCCGGGCTCGAGCAGTACTTC
-	-	TRBV7-2	TRBJ2-6	CASLGDSGANVLTF	TGTGCCAGCCTGGGGGACTCTGGGGCCAACGTCCTGACTTTC
-	TRBD2	TRBV7-2	TRBJ2-1	CASSLRAGAGDEQFF	TGTGCCAGCAGCTTACGAGCGGGAGCGGGGGATGAGCAGTTCTTC
-	-	TRBV9	TRBJ1-5	CASSVSAGSGQPQHF	TGTGCCAGCAGCGTCTCGGCAGGGTCCGGCCAGCCCCAGCATTTT
many	-	TRBV4-2	TRBJ2-1	CASSQPAGGGERSYNEQFF	TGTGCCAGCAGCCAACCCGCGGGTGGTGGAGAGCGGTCCTACAATGAGCAGTTCTTC
-	-	TRBV7-2	TRBJ1-4	CASSGSRNEKLFF	TGTGCCAGCAGCGGCAGCCGAAATGAAAAACTGTTTTTT
-	-	TRBV28	TRBJ1-5	CASRNTGYQPQHF	TGTGCCAGCAGAAATACAGGGTATCAGCCCCAGCATTTT
few	TRBD2	TRBV28	TRBJ2-1	CATGGGGPNEQFF	TGTGCAACGGGCGGGGGGGGCCCCAATGAGCAGTTCTTC
many	TRBD2	TRBV5-1	TRBJ2-3	CASSLVAGPSTDTQYF	TGCGCCAGCAGCTTGGTAGCGGGCCCCAGCACAGATACGCAGTATTTT
few	-	TRBV27	TRBJ1-2	CASSPLRTDLWGYTF	TGTGCCAGCAGTCCCCTTCGGACGGACCTCTGGGGCTACACCTTC
few	-	TRBV4-2	TRBJ1-2	CASSQDLGYGYTF	TGTGCCAGCAGCCAAGATTTGGGCTATGGCTACACCTTC
few	-	TRBV18	TRBJ1-1	CASSQQANTEAFF	TGTGCCAGCTCACAACAGGCCAACACTGAAGCTTTCTTT
-	TRBD1	TRBV19	TRBJ2-4	CASSETGGAEYF	TGTGCCAGTAGTGAAACAGGGGGCGCAGAGTACTTC
few	-	TRBV14	TRBJ2-1	CASSQTLAGVRFF	TGTGCCAGCAGCCAAACCTTGGCGGGCGTTAGGTTCTTC
-	-	TRBV5-4	TRBJ2-5	CASSFGRSQETQYF	TGTGCCAGCAGCTTCGGGCGGTCCCAAGAGACCCAGTACTTC
-	-	TRBV5-6	TRBJ2-3	CASSSVFRTEKTHTQYF	TGTGCCAGCAGCTCTGTATTTCGGACAGAGAAAACTCATACGCAGTATTTT
-	TRBD1	TRBV5-4	TRBJ2-5	CASSRQGAAETQYF	TGTGCCAGCAGCCGACAGGGGGCCGCTGAGACCCAGTACTTC
-	-	TRBV6-5	TRBJ1-5	CASNKRNQPQHF	TGTGCCAGCAACAAGCGCAATCAGCCCCAGCATTTT
few	TRBD1	TRBV28	TRBJ1-2	CASSTRTGLAGYTF	TGTGCCAGCAGTACTCGGACAGGGTTAGCTGGCTACACCTTC
many	TRBD2	TRBV5-1	TRBJ2-7	CASSGTSTYEQYF	TGCGCCAGCAGCGGGACTAGCACCTACGAGCAGTACTTC
few	-	TRBV28	TRBJ1-5	CASTLGLSNQPQHF	TGTGCCAGCACCCTGGGACTGAGCAATCAGCCCCAGCATTTT
-	-	TRBV9	TRBJ2-1	CASSPEYNEQFF	TGTGCCAGCAGCCCGGAGTACAATGAGCAGTTCTTC
many	TRBD2	TRBV5-5	TRBJ2-7	CASSLAGLRYEQYF	TGTGCCAGCAGCTTAGCGGGACTCAGATACGAGCAGTACTTC
-	-	TRBV4-2	TRBJ1-2	CASSQGDRSYGYTF	TGTGCCAGCAGCCAAGGAGATAGGAGCTATGGCTACACCTTC
few	-	TRBV11-2	TRBJ2-5	CASSPNPRGAQYF	TGTGCCAGCAGCCCAAACCCACGAGGGGCCCAGTACTTC